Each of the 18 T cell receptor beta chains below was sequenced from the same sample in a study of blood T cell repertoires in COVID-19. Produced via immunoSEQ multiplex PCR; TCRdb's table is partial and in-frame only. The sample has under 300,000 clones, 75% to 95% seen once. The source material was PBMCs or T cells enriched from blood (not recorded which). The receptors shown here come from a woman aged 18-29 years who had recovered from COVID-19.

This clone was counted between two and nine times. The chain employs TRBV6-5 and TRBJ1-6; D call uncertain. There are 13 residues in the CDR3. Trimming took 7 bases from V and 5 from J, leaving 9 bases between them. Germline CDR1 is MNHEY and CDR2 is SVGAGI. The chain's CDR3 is CASNRENNSPLHF. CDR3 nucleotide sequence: TGTGCCAGCAACCGGGAAAATAATTCACCCCTCCACTTT.

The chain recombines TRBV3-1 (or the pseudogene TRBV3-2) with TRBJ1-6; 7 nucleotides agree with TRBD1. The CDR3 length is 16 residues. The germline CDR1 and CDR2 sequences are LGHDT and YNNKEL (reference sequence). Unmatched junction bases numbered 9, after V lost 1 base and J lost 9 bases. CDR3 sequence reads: CASSQALTGLGSPLHF. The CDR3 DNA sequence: TGTGCCAGCAGCCAAGCCTTGACAGGGTTGGGTTCACCCCTCCACTTT.

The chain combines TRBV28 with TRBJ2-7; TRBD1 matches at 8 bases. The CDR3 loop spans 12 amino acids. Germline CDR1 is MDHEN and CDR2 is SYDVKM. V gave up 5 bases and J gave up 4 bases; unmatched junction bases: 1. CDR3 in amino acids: CASSRTGYEQYF. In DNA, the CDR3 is TGTGCCAGCAGTAGGACAGGGTACGAGCAGTACTTC.

The CDR3, as DNA: TGTGCCAGCAGAAAGGGTATGGGGGGCTATGGCTACACCTTC. Encoded protein: CASRKGMGGYGYTF. The J gene is TRBJ1-2, the V gene TRBV3-1 (or the pseudogene TRBV3-2); the D gene is possibly TRBD1 (5 bases). V was cut by 6 bases and J by 4 bases, with 15 bases left in between. Germline CDR1 is LGHDT and CDR2 is YNNKEL (reference sequence). The CDR3 spans 14 residues.

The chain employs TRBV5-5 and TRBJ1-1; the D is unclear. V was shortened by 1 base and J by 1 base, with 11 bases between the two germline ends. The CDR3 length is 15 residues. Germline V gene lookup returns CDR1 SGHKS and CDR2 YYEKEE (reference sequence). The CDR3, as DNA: TGTGCCAGCAGCTTGACGACGGGAGGGAACACTGAAGCTTTCTTT. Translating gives CASSLTTGGNTEAFF.

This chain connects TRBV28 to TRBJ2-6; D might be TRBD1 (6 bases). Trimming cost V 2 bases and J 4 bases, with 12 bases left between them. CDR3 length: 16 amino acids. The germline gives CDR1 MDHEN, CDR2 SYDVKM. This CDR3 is CASSLEQGTGANVLTF. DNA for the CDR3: TGTGCCAGCAGTTTAGAGCAGGGGACCGGGGCCAACGTCCTGACTTTC.

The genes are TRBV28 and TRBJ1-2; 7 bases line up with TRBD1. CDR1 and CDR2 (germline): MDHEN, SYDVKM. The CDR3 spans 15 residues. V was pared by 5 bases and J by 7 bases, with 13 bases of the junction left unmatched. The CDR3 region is CASSPPSTGVVGYTF. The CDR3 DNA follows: TGTGCCAGCAGTCCGCCTTCAACAGGGGTTGTTGGCTACACCTTC.

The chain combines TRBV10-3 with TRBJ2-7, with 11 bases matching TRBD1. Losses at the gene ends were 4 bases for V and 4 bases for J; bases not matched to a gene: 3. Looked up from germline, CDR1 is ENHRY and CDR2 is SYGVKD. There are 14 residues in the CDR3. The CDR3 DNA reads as TGTGCCATCAGTGGTGGACAGGGGGCGTACGAGCAGTACTTC. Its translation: CAISGGQGAYEQYF.

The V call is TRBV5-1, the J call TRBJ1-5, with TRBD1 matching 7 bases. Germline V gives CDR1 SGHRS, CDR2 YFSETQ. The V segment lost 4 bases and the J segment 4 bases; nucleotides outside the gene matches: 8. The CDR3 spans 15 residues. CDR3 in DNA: TGCGCCAGCAGCCCCGGGACAGACCCTAATCAGCCCCAGCATTTT. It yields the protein CASSPGTDPNQPQHF. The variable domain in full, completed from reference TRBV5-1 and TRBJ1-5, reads KAGVTQTPRYLIKTRGQQVTLSCSPISGHRSVSWYQQTPGQGLQFLFEYFSETQRNKGNFPGRFSGRQFSNSRSEMNVSTLELGDSALYLCASSPGTDPNQPQHFGDGTRLSIL.

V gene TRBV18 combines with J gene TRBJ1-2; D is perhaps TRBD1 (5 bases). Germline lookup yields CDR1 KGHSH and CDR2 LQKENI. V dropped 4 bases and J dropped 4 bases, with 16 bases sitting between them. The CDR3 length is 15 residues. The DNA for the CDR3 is TGTGCCAGCTCACTATCATCGACAGCCATCTATGGCTACACCTTC. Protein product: CASSLSSTAIYGYTF.

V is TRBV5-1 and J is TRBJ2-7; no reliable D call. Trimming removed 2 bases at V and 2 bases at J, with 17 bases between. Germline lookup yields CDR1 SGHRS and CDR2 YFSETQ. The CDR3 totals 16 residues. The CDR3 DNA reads TGCGCCAGCAGCTTTAGTCCATACCCCGTCACCTACGAGCAGTACTTC. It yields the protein CASSFSPYPVTYEQYF.

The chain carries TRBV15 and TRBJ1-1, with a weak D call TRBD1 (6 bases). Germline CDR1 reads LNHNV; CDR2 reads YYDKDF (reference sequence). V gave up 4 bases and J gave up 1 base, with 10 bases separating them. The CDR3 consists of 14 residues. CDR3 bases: TGTGCCACCAGCACGAGGACAGCGAACACTGAAGCTTTCTTT. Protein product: CATSTRTANTEAFF.

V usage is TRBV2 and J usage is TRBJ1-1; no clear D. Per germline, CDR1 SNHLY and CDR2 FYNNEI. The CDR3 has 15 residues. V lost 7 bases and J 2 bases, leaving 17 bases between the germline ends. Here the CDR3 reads CASTNPLVSNTEAFF. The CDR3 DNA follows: TGTGCCAGCACTAACCCGCTTGTGTCTAACACTGAAGCTTTCTTT.

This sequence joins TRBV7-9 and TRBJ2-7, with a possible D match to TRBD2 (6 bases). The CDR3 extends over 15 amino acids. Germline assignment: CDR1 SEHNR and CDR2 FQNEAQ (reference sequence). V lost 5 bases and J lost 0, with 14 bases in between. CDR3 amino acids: CASSLGLLSSYEQYF. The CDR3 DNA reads TGTGCCAGCAGCCTGGGACTCCTGAGCTCCTACGAGCAGTACTTC.

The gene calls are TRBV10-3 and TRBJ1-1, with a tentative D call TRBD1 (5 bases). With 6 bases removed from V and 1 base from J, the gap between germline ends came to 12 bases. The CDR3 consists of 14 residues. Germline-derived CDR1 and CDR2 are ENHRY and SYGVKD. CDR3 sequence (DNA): TGTGCCATCAGGGCACTTGGACAGAACACTGAAGCTTTCTTT. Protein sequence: CAIRALGQNTEAFF.

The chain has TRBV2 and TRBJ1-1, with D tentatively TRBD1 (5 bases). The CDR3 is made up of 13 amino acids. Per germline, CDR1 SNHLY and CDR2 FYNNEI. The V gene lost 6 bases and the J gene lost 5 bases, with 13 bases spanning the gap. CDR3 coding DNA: TGTGCCAGCAGGGATACGGGGGGAACTGAAGCTTTCTTT. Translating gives CASRDTGGTEAFF.

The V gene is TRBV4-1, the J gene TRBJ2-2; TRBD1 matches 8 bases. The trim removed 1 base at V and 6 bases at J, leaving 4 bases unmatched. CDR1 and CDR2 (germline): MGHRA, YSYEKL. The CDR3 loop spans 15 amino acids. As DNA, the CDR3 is TGCGCCAGCAGCCAAGCAGGGGGCTTAGCCGGGGAGCTGTTTTTT. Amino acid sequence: CASSQAGGLAGELFF.

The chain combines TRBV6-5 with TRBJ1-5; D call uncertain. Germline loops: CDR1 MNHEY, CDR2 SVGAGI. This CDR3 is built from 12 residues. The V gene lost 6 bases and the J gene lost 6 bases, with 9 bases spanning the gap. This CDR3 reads CASSYPGQPQHF. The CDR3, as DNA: TGTGCCAGCAGCTACCCGGGTCAGCCCCAGCATTTT.